The 24 T cell receptor beta chains below all came from one sample that was sequenced in a study of memory CD4+ T cells and cytomegalovirus serostatus (dated by TCRdb to between 2018 and 2021). A FACSAria II was used to sort memory CD4+ T cells, defined as single viable CD3+CD4+CD8-CD45RO+ cells. The library was prepared using the immunoSEQ multiplex PCR assay. The table comes from immuneACCESS by way of TCRdb, which keeps in-frame sequences with V and J called. Part of the clones is missing from these tables; in studies checked, under half for an unresolved V gene and the rest for unknown reasons. Present in this sample are some 59,000 clones, 82% of which were seen just once. Of the sample, roughly 0.9% is held by the ten largest clones. Source material: memory CD4+ T cells from blood. The receptors stem from an adult in good health and CMV-seronegative.

The J gene is TRBJ2-1, the V gene TRBV15; a weak D match, TRBD2 (6 bases). The CDR3 spans 12 residues. CDR1 is LNHNV and CDR2 is YYDKDF in the germline V gene (reference sequence). The V end was cut by 9 bases, the J end by 8 bases, with 14 bases between. The CDR3 region has the DNA TGTGCCACGCGGGGAGCAGCGGATGAGCAGTTCTTC. The encoded protein is CATRGAADEQFF.

V gene TRBV4-2 combines with J gene TRBJ2-1, with TRBD1 matching 9 bases. The CDR3 covers 16 residues. Trimming at V came to 3 bases and at J to 0 bases, leaving 3 bases not matched to a gene. Germline CDR1 is LGHNA and CDR2 is YNFKEQ. This CDR3 reads CASSQRTGDSYNEQFF. The DNA of the CDR3 is TGTGCCAGCAGCCAGAGGACAGGGGACTCCTACAATGAGCAGTTCTTC.

This clone has only a few counts. The genes are TRBV6-1 and TRBJ2-7, with D maybe TRBD1 (6 bases). Germline V gene data show CDR1 as MNHNS and CDR2 as SASEGT. The germline V and J ends were trimmed by 6 bases and 2 bases, with 14 bases remaining between them. The CDR3 runs 14 residues. The CDR3 DNA follows: TGTGCCAGCAGCCTCCGGGACATAGCCTACGAGCAGTACTTC. The encoded protein is CASSLRDIAYEQYF.

The chain employs TRBV5-4 and TRBJ2-5; 11 nucleotides agree with TRBD2. In germline, CDR1 is SGHNT, CDR2 YYREEE (reference sequence). This CDR3 region has 17 residues. J lost 1 base, V lost 1 base, and 6 bases had no gene match. The CDR3 DNA follows: TGTGCCAGCAGCTTGTCCCGACTAGCGGGGACCCAAGAGACCCAGTACTTC. This encodes CASSLSRLAGTQETQYF.

The chain couples TRBV18 to TRBJ2-1; no clear D. The germline gives CDR1 KGHSH, CDR2 LQKENI. V shed 8 bases and J shed 3 bases, with 14 bases lying between them. The CDR3 is 14 residues long. The CDR3 loop reads CASGPLQSYNEQFF. The DNA of the CDR3 is TGTGCCAGCGGTCCGCTTCAGAGCTACAATGAGCAGTTCTTC.

The chain couples TRBV7-8 to TRBJ2-3; tentative D call: TRBD2 (6 bases). V was clipped by 6 bases and J by 2 bases, with 9 bases between them. Per germline, CDR1 SGHVS and CDR2 FQNEAQ. The CDR3 runs to 13 residues. This CDR3 is CASRTRDTDTQYF. For the CDR3, the DNA is TGTGCCAGCAGGACGCGGGACACAGATACGCAGTATTTT.

The chain uses TRBV2 and TRBJ2-7; D might be TRBD2 (6 bases). Trimming pared 6 bases from V and 3 bases from J, leaving 24 bases between. Per the germline V gene, CDR1 is SNHLY and CDR2 is FYNNEI. This CDR3 has 17 amino acids. DNA for the CDR3: TGTGCCAGCAGGGGACTCCAGCGATCCAGCCTCCTCTACGAGCAGTACTTC. This codes for CASRGLQRSSLLYEQYF.

V and J are TRBV15 and TRBJ2-7; D gene unclear. Germline loops: CDR1 LNHNV, CDR2 YYDKDF (reference sequence). The CDR3 length is 12 residues. Trimming took 0 bases from V and 6 from J, leaving 6 bases between them. The CDR3 region is CATSRDHSEQYF. CDR3 nucleotides: TGTGCCACCAGCAGAGATCACAGCGAGCAGTACTTC.

This rearrangement joins TRBV15 to TRBJ1-4, with a tentative D call TRBD1 (5 bases). The CDR3 is made up of 16 amino acids. The germline V and J ends were trimmed by 4 bases and 5 bases, with 17 bases remaining between them. Germline CDR1 is LNHNV and CDR2 is YYDKDF (reference sequence). As DNA, the CDR3 is TGTGCCACCAGCATCGGAAGGGGCAATAGGAATGAAAAACTGTTTTTT. It yields the protein CATSIGRGNRNEKLFF.

The table lists this clone with a count of one. This chain joins TRBV5-6 and TRBJ1-4; possible D gene TRBD1, 5 bases. CDR3 size: 14 residues. V was cut by 1 base and J by 7 bases, with 11 bases left in between. CDR1 and CDR2 from the germline V gene are SGHDT and YYEEEE. CDR3 loop: CASSLSGTGEKLFF. Written as DNA, the CDR3 is TGTGCCAGCAGCTTGTCAGGGACTGGTGAAAAACTGTTTTTT.

This chain connects TRBV7-8 to TRBJ1-2, with D uncertain. This CDR3 has 15 amino acids. Trimming removed 1 base from V and 8 bases from J, with 17 bases in between. Germline-derived CDR1 and CDR2 are SGHVS and FQNEAQ. CDR3 nucleotides: TGTGCCAGCAGCTTAGGCCGGGCAAACGTGGCGGGCTACACCTTC. Translation: CASSLGRANVAGYTF.

The chain links TRBV7-9 to TRBJ1-4; D is undetermined. The CDR3 spans 17 residues. Trimming took off 7 bases at V and 4 bases at J, with 22 bases between the two ends. CDR1 is SEHNR and CDR2 is FQNEAQ in the germline V gene (reference sequence). The CDR3 nucleotides read TGTGCCAGCACCTACTGGGCCGCGCGGAGGGTTAATGAAAAACTGTTTTTT. It yields the protein CASTYWAARRVNEKLFF.

The chain combines TRBV29-1 with TRBJ1-5; 8 nucleotides align to TRBD1. V shed 3 bases and J 7 bases; nucleotides not matched to a gene: 5. The CDR3 length is 13 residues. CDR1 and CDR2 (germline): SQVTM, ANQGSEA. The CDR3 nucleotides read TGCAGCGTTGAGGTACAGGGGGGGCAGCCCCAGCATTTT. It encodes CSVEVQGGQPQHF.

The chain recombines TRBV9 with TRBJ2-1; tentatively, D is TRBD1 (6 bases). The CDR3 contains 15 residues. The V gene's germline CDR1 is SGDLS and CDR2 YYNGEE. Trimming removed 4 bases at V and 3 bases at J, with 14 bases between. The CDR3 here is CASSPLGRGYNEQFF. CDR3 coding DNA: TGTGCCAGCAGCCCCCTCGGCAGGGGCTACAATGAGCAGTTCTTC.

In its sample, this clone was seen a few times. Other DNA sequences from this sample encode an identical CDR3 as well. V is TRBV5-4 and J is TRBJ2-1, with 10 bases identical to TRBD2. The V and J ends lost 4 bases and 1 base, in that order; junction bases with no gene match: 2. Germline lookup yields CDR1 SGHNT and CDR2 YYREEE (reference sequence). The length of the CDR3 is 15 residues. The CDR3 is CASSRAGGSYNEQFF. The CDR3 coding sequence is TGTGCCAGCAGCCGAGCGGGAGGGTCCTACAATGAGCAGTTCTTC.

V and J are TRBV29-1 and TRBJ2-1, with 8 bases aligning to TRBD2. J gave up 0 bases and V 8 bases, and 6 bases lay outside the gene matches. The germline CDR1 and CDR2 sequences are SQVTM and ANQGSEA. CDR3 size: 14 residues. This CDR3 reads CSLSGGASYNEQFF. The DNA for the CDR3 is TGCAGCCTATCCGGGGGGGCCTCCTACAATGAGCAGTTCTTC.

The chain carries TRBV21-1 and TRBJ2-2; no DNA check was done on the table's D call, TRBD2. TRBV21-1 is a pseudogene. CDR3 length equals 18 residues. The CDR3 reads CASSKDGLGGANTGELFF. The CDR3 nucleotides are TGTGCCAGCAGCAAAGACGGACTAGGTGGGGCGAACACCGGGGAGCTGTTTTTT.

The V gene is TRBV12-5, the J gene TRBJ1-6; D call uncertain. The germline V gene has CDR1 LGHNT and CDR2 FRNRAP. This CDR3 contains 17 residues. With 3 bases removed from V and 0 bases from J, the gap between germline ends came to 12 bases. This CDR3 reads CASGFPGWGSYNSPLHF. The CDR3 coding sequence is TGTGCTAGTGGTTTTCCGGGTTGGGGCTCCTATAATTCACCCCTCCACTTT.

The chain employs TRBV6-5 and TRBJ1-6; D unclear. The CDR3 sequence is 15 residues long. Trimming stripped 7 bases from V and 5 bases from J, with 15 bases between. The germline gives CDR1 MNHEY, CDR2 SVGAGI. CDR3 in amino acids: CASTITWENNSPLHF. For the CDR3, the DNA is TGTGCCAGCACCATTACCTGGGAAAATAATTCACCCCTCCACTTT.

This sequence joins TRBV7-3 and TRBJ1-4, with 7 bases aligning to TRBD1. J was trimmed by 6 bases and V by 4 bases; bases with no gene match: 11. Per germline, CDR1 SGHTA and CDR2 FQGTGA. CDR3 size: 16 residues. CDR3 region: CASSSTRTGIDEKLFF. CDR3 in DNA: TGTGCCAGCAGCTCTACCCGGACAGGAATCGATGAAAAACTGTTTTTT.

The V gene is TRBV4-2, the J gene TRBJ2-1, with 13 positions matching TRBD2. CDR1 and CDR2 (germline): LGHNA, YNFKEQ. The V gene end was trimmed by 6 bases and the J gene end by 6 bases; junction bases not matched to a gene: 11. There are 17 residues in the CDR3. DNA for the CDR3: TGTGCCAGCAGACGAGGACTAGCGGGAGCCCAAGGCAATGAGCAGTTCTTC. It encodes CASRRGLAGAQGNEQFF.

The rearrangement uses TRBV2 and TRBJ2-1; D is undetermined. Trimming removed 6 bases from V and 0 bases from J, with 9 bases in between. The CDR3 covers 14 residues. Germline V lookup: CDR1 SNHLY, CDR2 FYNNEI. CDR3 region: CASSVQSSYNEQFF. The DNA for the CDR3 is TGTGCCAGCAGCGTTCAGAGCTCCTACAATGAGCAGTTCTTC.

The chain is built from TRBV19 and TRBJ1-2; TRBD1 aligns across 9 bases. CDR1 is LNHDA, CDR2 SQIVND, per germline (reference sequence). The CDR3 spans 17 residues. Unmatched junction bases numbered 12, after V lost 5 bases and J lost 2 bases. CDR3 DNA: TGTGCCAGTAGTTCCCATTCTTACAGGGGGCAGAACTATGGCTACACCTTC. Residues: CASSSHSYRGQNYGYTF.

The chain carries TRBV28 and TRBJ2-6, with D possibly being TRBD2 (6 bases). Germline CDR1 and CDR2: MDHEN and SYDVKM. Trimming pared 9 bases from V and 0 bases from J, leaving 12 bases between. The CDR3 covers 15 residues. The CDR3 sequence: CASSGASSGANVLTF. CDR3 DNA sequence: TGTGCCAGTTCGGGAGCGAGCTCTGGGGCCAACGTCCTGACTTTC.